This T cell receptor beta chain was found in a study of Graves' ophthalmopathy and Graves' hyperthyroidism. Study results and limitations: The study's model predicted ophthalmopathy progression at approximately 71% sensitivity and 72.22% specificity.

Germline CDR1 reads LNHDA; CDR2 reads SQIVND (reference sequence). The CDR3 loop spans 16 amino acids. Concerning this clonotype itself: No antigen is known for it. One end of the junction is discordant with germline, which a read error may explain.

RNA transcripts served as template for amplifying TCR beta CDR3 sequences. HTBI-primed RT-PCR formed the first round, and a multiplex PCR formed the second. From the multiplex PCR reads, TCRdb called clonotypes with MiXCR, one entry per CDR3 protein. Of 1 million to 1.3 million distinct CDR3 sequences listed, roughly 35% are singletons. The chain is built from TRBV19 and TRBJ2-6; D could derive from TRBD1 or TRBD2 (5 bases each). The source material was peripheral blood or thyroid tissue (not recorded which). The clonotype was recovered from an adult man with Graves' hyperthyroidism. CDR3 loop: CAGSIGGRAGANVLTF. CDR3 bases: TGTGCCGGTAGTATAGGAGGCAGGGCTGGGGCCAACGTCCTGACTTTC.